In its sample, the clone carrying this TCR beta chain was seen many times. Its specificity is not known. The sample originates from a study of regulatory T cells in long-lasting Graves disease. Assembly of TCR beta libraries relied on iRepertoire HTBI primers together with Arm-PCR of CDR3 regions. TCRdb re-called the multiplex PCR reads with MiXCR, one entry per CDR3 protein. The sample gives some 240,000 distinct CDR3 sequences, 15% to 20% of which show up once; approximately 12% is in the top ten. This CDR3 spans 13 amino acids. In germline, CDR1 is SNHLY, CDR2 FYNNEI. Deletions cut 3 bases from V and 2 bases from J, with 8 bases between. As to time point: newly diagnosed GD, antithyroid drugs for less than 3 months. Following extraction of RNA from PBMCs, that RNA was used to make the TCR library. Whole-study findings and limits: Relative to new patients (roughly 980), persistent patients exhibited greater sharing of public clonotypes (around 2,500). There were preferences for TRBV28, TRBJ1-2 and TRBJ2-5 in persistent disease.

These data also featured in a second study, about T cells in Graves' hyperthyroidism and ophthalmopathy. Per that study: Diagnosing involved the use of clinical symptoms, serum thyroxine and TRAb, thyroid ultrasound and orbital computed tomography.

V is TRBV2 and J is TRBJ2-7, with D uncertain. The clonotype originates from a woman in her thirties with Graves disease. The specimen comprised peripheral blood mononuclear cells (PBMCs), sampled at new diagnosis, from a patient treated with antithyroid drugs. The CDR3, as DNA: TGTGCCAGCAGTGATCAGGTAGCCTACGAGCAGTACTTC. Protein product: CASSDQVAYEQYF.